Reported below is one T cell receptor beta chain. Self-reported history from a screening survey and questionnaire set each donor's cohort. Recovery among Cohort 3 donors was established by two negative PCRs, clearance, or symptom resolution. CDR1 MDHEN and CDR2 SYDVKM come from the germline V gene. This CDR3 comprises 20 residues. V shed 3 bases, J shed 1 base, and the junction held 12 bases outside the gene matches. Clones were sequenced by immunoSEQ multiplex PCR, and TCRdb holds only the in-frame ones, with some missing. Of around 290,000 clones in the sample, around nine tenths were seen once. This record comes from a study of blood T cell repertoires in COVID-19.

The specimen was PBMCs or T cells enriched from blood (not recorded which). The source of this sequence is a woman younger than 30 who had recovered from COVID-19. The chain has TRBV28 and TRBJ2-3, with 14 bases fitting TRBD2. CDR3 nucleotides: TGTGCCAGCAGTTTCGCTTACGGGACTAGCGGGGGAGGGGGCACAGATACGCAGTATTTT. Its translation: CASSFAYGTSGGGGTDTQYF.